This T cell receptor (beta chain) was captured by sequencing in a study of cytotoxic CD8 clonotypes in ibrutinib-treated CLL. Study summary: Complete response was seen in 2 patients and partial in some 25; approximately 12 progressed and about 14 stayed remitted after a median roughly 70 months. With a range of 6 to 36, the median treatment time before response samples were taken was roughly 12 months.

Losses at the gene ends were 4 bases for V and 4 bases for J; bases not matched to a gene: 10. This CDR3 spans 15 amino acids. Per the germline V gene, CDR1 is SGDLS and CDR2 is YYNGEE. Sequencing was performed with immunoSEQ multiplex PCR; in TCRdb, only in-frame clones are kept and a portion is missing. This repertoire shows about 25,000 clones, 55% to 70% found once; its top ten account for roughly 51%. Points on this clone: What it binds is unknown.

Study observations and caveats: Patients had baseline clonality above age-matched healthy donors, and this clonality moved with circulating CD8+ T-cell counts. At ibrutinib response, clonality increased, and at progression it declined back toward baseline.

The chain couples TRBV9 to TRBJ1-1; 7 positions agree with TRBD1. The sequence derives from a human donor with chronic lymphocytic leukemia. This specimen consisted of PBMCs, obtained at disease progression, from a patient treated with ibrutinib. In DNA form, the CDR3 reads TGTGCCAGCAGCCCACAGGGACAGCTTTCCACTGAAGCTTTCTTT. It codes for CASSPQGQLSTEAFF.